These 12 T cell receptor beta chains came from one sample sequenced in a study of regulatory T cells in long-lasting Graves disease. Time point given: newly diagnosed GD, antithyroid drugs for less than 3 months. RNA from PBMCs was the source of the TCR library. Investigators prepared the TCR beta libraries by applying iRepertoire HTBI primers and Arm-PCR of CDR3 regions. Using its own MiXCR run on the multiplex PCR reads, TCRdb lists one record per CDR3 protein. In the table there are around 470,000 distinct CDR3 sequences, about 15% of which are singletons. These records were also assigned to another study, of T cells in Graves' hyperthyroidism and ophthalmopathy.

The sequencing here drew on peripheral blood mononuclear cells (PBMCs), taken at new diagnosis, from a patient treated with antithyroid drugs. Source of these receptors: a woman aged 50 to 60 with Graves disease.

This clonotype was seen a few times. V gene TRBV29-1 combines with J gene TRBJ2-1; TRBD1 or TRBD2 may be the D gene (5 bases each). V lost 7 bases and J 9 bases, leaving 16 bases between the germline ends. CDR3 length: 12 residues. CDR1 is SQVTM and CDR2 is ANQGSEA in the germline V gene. CDR3 loop: CSGERDRREQFF. Written as DNA, the CDR3 is TGCAGCGGCGAAAGGGACCGGCGTGAGCAGTTCTTC.

Note on this clonotype: A much larger clone differs by one base, so this may be a read error. This sequence joins TRBV6-1 and TRBJ2-3; D may be TRBD2 (6 bases). Germline CDR1 MNHNS, CDR2 SASEGT. This CDR3 spans 15 amino acids. The CDR3 is CAGSGTSSSTDTQYF. The CDR3 DNA is TGTGCCGGCAGTGGAACTAGCAGTAGCACAGATACGCAGTATTTT.

DNA of the CDR3: TGTGCCAGCAGCTACGTAGCGGGAGGGGTCCACGAGCAGTACTTC. It yields the protein CASSYVAGGVHEQYF. The chain has TRBV5-4 and TRBJ2-7; 11 nucleotides match TRBD2. The CDR3 covers 15 residues. Germline CDR1 SGHNT, CDR2 YYREEE (reference sequence). The trim removed 3 bases at V and 5 bases at J, leaving 7 bases unmatched.

DNA of the CDR3: TGTGCCAGTAGTTCCGCGCTGAACACTGAAGCTTTCTTT. This encodes CASSSALNTEAFF. V and J are TRBV19 and TRBJ1-1; D is ambiguous. V was trimmed by 5 bases and J by 0 bases, leaving 7 bases between them. The CDR3 is 13 residues long. Germline values: CDR1 LNHDA, CDR2 SQIVND (reference sequence).

At least ten counts were recorded for this clonotype. V gene TRBV12-3 or TRBV12-4 combines with J gene TRBJ1-4; TRBD1 matches 7 bases. The CDR3 totals 14 residues. V trimming: 4 bases; J trimming: 8 bases; junction bases outside the gene matches: 7. CDR3 DNA sequence: TGTGCCAGCAGTTGGGGACAGCGACGAGAAAAACTGTTTTTT. This sequence encodes CASSWGQRREKLFF.

This clonotype was picked up a small number of times. The chain employs TRBV28 and TRBJ1-5; D possibly corresponds to TRBD1 (5 bases). Germline CDR1 is MDHEN and CDR2 is SYDVKM. This CDR3 spans 15 amino acids. Deletions cut 8 bases from V and 3 bases from J, with 17 bases between. CDR3 nucleotide sequence: TGTGCCAGCCAGTTTTTACGGGGCCCCAATCAGCCCCAGCATTTT. This translates into CASQFLRGPNQPQHF.

The table lists this clonotype with many counts. The genes are TRBV28 and TRBJ2-7; TRBD2 aligns across 8 bases. CDR1 MDHEN and CDR2 SYDVKM come from the germline V gene. The CDR3 loop spans 15 amino acids. V dropped 6 bases and J dropped 3; count of bases not matched to a gene: 10. CDR3 amino acids: CASRTPGTRVYEQYF. CDR3 in DNA: TGTGCCAGCAGGACTCCGGGGACTAGAGTCTACGAGCAGTACTTC.

This clonotype showed up many times. The chain is built from TRBV27 and TRBJ2-1; 9 bases are a match to TRBD2. Germline V gene data show CDR1 as MNHEY and CDR2 as SMNVEV (reference sequence). The trim removed 6 bases at V and 6 bases at J, leaving 12 bases unmatched. The CDR3 has 16 amino acids. This CDR3 is CASRPSSGTSLNEQFF. DNA of the CDR3: TGTGCCAGCAGGCCCTCCTCCGGGACTAGCCTCAATGAGCAGTTCTTC.

The DNA for the CDR3 is TGCGCCAGCAGTGAGTCTGGGGGCCGCACCGGGGAGCTGTTTTTT. Its translation is CASSESGGRTGELFF. The chain employs TRBV10-1 and TRBJ2-2; D perhaps matches TRBD1 (6 bases). Trimming pared 0 bases from V and 4 bases from J, leaving 9 bases between. There are 15 residues in the CDR3. Germline V gives CDR1 WNHNN, CDR2 SYGVQD (reference sequence).

This clonotype was counted between two and nine times. The chain combines TRBV19 with TRBJ2-5; D may correspond to TRBD1 or TRBD2 (5 bases each). The CDR3 has 14 amino acids. V dropped 5 bases and J dropped 5 bases, with 15 bases sitting between them. The germline CDR1 and CDR2 sequences are LNHDA and SQIVND (reference sequence). CDR3: CASSVRDDGETQYF. CDR3 DNA: TGTGCCAGTAGTGTCCGGGACGACGGGGAGACCCAGTACTTC. The whole variable domain, filled in from reference TRBV19 and TRBJ2-5, reads DGGITQSPKYLFRKEGQNVTLSCEQNLNHDAMYWYRQDPGQGLRLIYYSQIVNDFQKGDIAEGYSVSREKKESFPLTVTSAQKNPTAFYLCASSVRDDGETQYFGPGTRLLVL.

In its sample, this clonotype was seen many times. This chain links TRBV3-1 with TRBJ2-3; D gene ambiguous. V was pared by 4 bases and J by 2 bases, with 13 bases between. CDR3 size: 15 residues. Germline CDR1 is LGHDT and CDR2 is YNNKEL (reference sequence). The CDR3 coding sequence is TGTGCCAGCAGCCCTGCCCGTCCCCACACAGATACGCAGTATTTT. Amino acid sequence: CASSPARPHTDTQYF.

The chain joins TRBV19 to TRBJ2-7; 7 bases agree with TRBD2. CDR1 is LNHDA, CDR2 SQIVND, per germline (reference sequence). The V and J ends lost 3 bases and 0 bases, in that order; junction bases with no gene match: 5. The CDR3 consists of 15 residues. Written as DNA, the CDR3 is TGTGCCAGTAGTATTGCTAGCGGCAGCTCCTACGAGCAGTACTTC. Translated: CASSIASGSSYEQYF.